This TCR beta chain stems from a study of T cell changes during pregnancy in multiple sclerosis. The V and J ends lost 6 bases and 7 bases respectively, with 15 bases between them. CDR1 SGHNT and CDR2 YENEEA come from the germline V gene. This CDR3 has 14 amino acids. This clone has a single count. Clones were sequenced by immunoSEQ multiplex PCR, and TCRdb holds only the in-frame ones, with some missing. The data show about 30,000 clones, with over 80% seen just once and more than 5% held by the top ten. The sequencing here drew on CD8+ T cells from peripheral blood mononuclear cells, taken before pregnancy. This receptor was taken from a female donor with multiple sclerosis, enrolled in a pregnancy study. V gene TRBV11-3 combines with J gene TRBJ1-4; D perhaps matches TRBD1 (6 bases). The chain's CDR3 is CASRKRQALEKLFF. Written as DNA, the CDR3 is TGTGCCAGCAGAAAACGACAGGCCCTTGAAAAACTGTTTTTT.